This T cell receptor beta chain was identified in a study of T cells in Graves' hyperthyroidism and ophthalmopathy. What was amplified from RNA transcripts were TCR beta CDR3 regions. TCR CDR3 regions were first amplified by RT-PCR with HTBI primers. TCRdb itself ran the multiplex PCR reads through MiXCR, one entry per CDR3 protein. Among about 460,000 distinct CDR3 sequences listed, 20% to 25% were seen once. The germline V gene encodes CDR1 SGHRS and CDR2 YFSETQ. The length of the CDR3 is 18 residues. Deletions cut 4 bases from V and 2 bases from J, with 22 bases between. Study outcomes and limitations: Onset of ophthalmopathy came a median roughly 6.9 months after the model predicted it.

This clonotype came up a few times. What it binds is unknown. The TCR originated in a woman aged 70 to 79 with Graves' ophthalmopathy. V usage is TRBV5-1 and J usage is TRBJ1-3, with D perhaps matching TRBD1 (6 bases). The sample consisted of blood. The CDR3 DNA sequence: TGCGCCAGCAGCCCTGGGGGCAAGACGGTCTTCGCTGGAAACACCATATATTTT. Its protein product is CASSPGGKTVFAGNTIYF.